The present T cell receptor (beta chain) was sequenced within a study of cytomegalovirus exposure and HLA in healthy donors. 13 Jbeta primers and 60 Vbeta primers were used for the PCR. Produced via immunoSEQ multiplex PCR; TCRdb's table is partial and in-frame only. Of approximately 140,000 clones in the sample, about 78% were seen once. This clone occurred a few times. What it binds is unknown. The CDR3 is 16 amino acids. The V and J ends lost 0 bases and 3 bases respectively, with 14 bases between them. Germline-derived CDR1 and CDR2 are MNHEY and SVGAGI. Overall study findings and caveats: The majority of CMV-associated TCR beta chains were reported as apparently HLA-restricted in a later analysis. Rare sequences made up most TCRs, while some public TCRs were found in many donors. In an earlier analysis, productive rearrangement rates for most beta V segments clustered near 87% or 30%. Analyzed later, association rates of TCRs varied across HLA loci, with DRB1 most and HLA-C fewest.

What was sequenced was PBMCs. The chain combines TRBV6-5 with TRBJ1-1, with D unclear. The source of this sequence is a male donor in good health and CMV-seronegative. Written as DNA, the CDR3 is TGTGCCAGCAGTTACTCGACCGGGGTCTGGTACACTGAAGCTTTCTTT. This gives the protein CASSYSTGVWYTEAFF.